Below, 23 T cell receptor beta chains from the same sample are listed, as sequenced in a study of cytomegalovirus exposure and HLA in healthy donors. A multiplex PCR was run with 60 Vbeta primers and 13 Jbeta primers. This table comes from immunoSEQ multiplex PCR, and its TCRdb copy is limited to in-frame clones, with some not included. The sample has around 200,000 clones; roughly four fifths are singletons. The sequenced sample consisted of PBMCs. These receptors were taken from a man younger than 40 in good health and CMV-seronegative.

The rearrangement uses TRBV11-2 and TRBJ2-7; TRBD1 agrees at 9 bases. The J segment lost 3 bases and the V segment lost 7 bases, leaving 13 bases of the junction unmatched. The length of the CDR3 is 16 residues. CDR1 is SGHAT and CDR2 is FQNNGV in the germline V gene. The CDR3 DNA follows: TGTGCCAGCACCCCCCAAATGGGACAGGGTGTCTACGAGCAGTACTTC. This sequence encodes CASTPQMGQGVYEQYF.

The chain joins TRBV29-1 to TRBJ2-1; 7 bases fit TRBD1. After removal of 3 bases from V and 1 base from J, the junction contained 3 bases not matched to a gene. Germline values: CDR1 SQVTM, CDR2 ANQGSEA. This CDR3 has 14 amino acids. CDR3 DNA sequence: TGCAGCGTTGACGGGGACAGATCCTACAATGAGCAGTTCTTC. Its protein is CSVDGDRSYNEQFF.

The chain uses TRBV5-1 and TRBJ2-7; the match to TRBD2 covers 10 bases. V lost 4 bases and J lost 5; bases outside the gene matches: 6. This CDR3 comprises 14 residues. Germline lookup yields CDR1 SGHRS and CDR2 YFSETQ. CDR3 in amino acids: CASSRGLAWDEQYF. CDR3 DNA: TGCGCCAGCAGCCGGGGACTAGCGTGGGACGAGCAGTACTTC.

This clone was seen a few times. This chain joins TRBV29-1 and TRBJ1-3, with a weak D call TRBD1 (5 bases). CDR1 and CDR2 from the germline V gene are SQVTM and ANQGSEA. This CDR3 has 15 residues. Trimming took 6 bases from V and 2 from J, leaving 17 bases between them. The CDR3 DNA sequence: TGCAGCGTCCGTCTCCCGCAGGGTACTGGAAACACCATATATTTT. It translates to CSVRLPQGTGNTIYF.

In this sample, this clone turned up once. This chain links TRBV11-2 with TRBJ2-2, with a tentative D call TRBD2 (5 bases). Trimming left V 1 base short and J 4 bases short, with 10 bases between. Germline V gene data show CDR1 as SGHAT and CDR2 as FQNNGV. The CDR3 is made up of 15 amino acids. CDR3: CASSLGGFGTGELFF. The CDR3 nucleotides are TGTGCCAGCAGCTTAGGAGGGTTCGGCACCGGGGAGCTGTTTTTT.

J is TRBJ1-4 and V is TRBV25-1; TRBD1 might be the D (5 bases). The CDR3 spans 15 residues. Germline V gene lookup returns CDR1 MGHDK and CDR2 SYGVNS. Trimming stripped 3 bases from V and 7 bases from J, with 15 bases between. The CDR3 DNA reads TGTGCCAGCAGTGATCAATTCAGGGCCAGTGAAAAACTGTTTTTT. Translated, it gives CASSDQFRASEKLFF.

This chain connects TRBV27 to TRBJ2-3; 7 positions agree with TRBD2. This CDR3 comprises 17 residues. Trimming removed 1 base from V and 6 bases from J; junction bases left unmatched: 13. Germline V gives CDR1 MNHEY, CDR2 SMNVEV (reference sequence). The CDR3 spells CASSLYGSGVGGDTQYF. CDR3 nucleotides: TGTGCCAGCAGTTTATACGGAAGCGGGGTTGGGGGGGATACGCAGTATTTT.

This sequence joins TRBV10-3 and TRBJ1-4, with D possibly matching TRBD1 (5 bases). V lost 4 bases and J 1 base, leaving 19 bases between the germline ends. The CDR3 consists of 18 residues. Germline CDR1 ENHRY, CDR2 SYGVKD. DNA for the CDR3: TGTGCCATCAGTGCGCGGTTCGGGGGTATTGGAACTAATGAAAAACTGTTTTTT. Translation gives CAISARFGGIGTNEKLFF.

The chain carries TRBV10-3 and TRBJ2-3; D gene ambiguous. Deletions cut 3 bases from V and 3 bases from J, with 10 bases between. CDR3 length: 14 residues. Germline V CDR1 and CDR2: ENHRY, SYGVKD. CDR3 bases: TGTGCCATCAGTGATAAAGGAGAAACAGATACGCAGTATTTT. This gives the protein CAISDKGETDTQYF.

The chain combines TRBV2 with TRBJ2-6; TRBD1 might be the D (5 bases). The CDR3 totals 17 residues. V lost 1 base, J lost 2 bases, and 12 bases lay in between. Germline assignment: CDR1 SNHLY and CDR2 FYNNEI. The chain's CDR3 is CASSEGGRQAGANVLTF. The CDR3 nucleotides read TGTGCCAGCAGTGAAGGGGGCAGGCAGGCTGGGGCCAACGTCCTGACTTTC.

The chain recombines TRBV28 with TRBJ1-3; the D gene is possibly TRBD1 (5 bases). The V and J ends lost 5 bases and 4 bases respectively, with 18 bases between them. Per the germline V gene, CDR1 is MDHEN and CDR2 is SYDVKM. CDR3 length equals 16 residues. The CDR3 DNA reads as TGTGCCAGCAGTATAGGTCCGGGGGAAGCGGGAAACACCATATATTTT. It yields the protein CASSIGPGEAGNTIYF. Full variable domain (outside the CDR3, taken from reference TRBV28 and TRBJ1-3): DVKVTQSSRYLVKRTGEKVFLECVQDMDHENMFWYRQDPGLGLRLIYFSYDVKMKEKGDIPEGYSVSREKKERFSLILESASTNQTSMYLCASSIGPGEAGNTIYFGEGSWLTVV.

This clone was counted a few times. The rearrangement links TRBV10-2 to TRBJ2-7, with 14 nucleotides matching TRBD2. The CDR3 covers 15 residues. V shed 7 bases and J 4 bases; nucleotides not matched to a gene: 6. CDR1 is WSHSY, CDR2 SAAADI, per germline. CDR3 DNA: TGCGCCAGCAAACCGGGGACTAGCGGGAGTTACGAGCAGTACTTC. Its protein product is CASKPGTSGSYEQYF.

CDR3 residues: CASSVVGLAASYEQYF. The CDR3 DNA sequence: TGTGCCAGCAGCGTAGTGGGACTAGCGGCCTCCTACGAGCAGTACTTC. This sequence joins TRBV9 and TRBJ2-7; 11 positions match TRBD2. The V and J ends lost 0 bases and 0 bases, in that order; junction bases with no gene match: 2. The CDR3 runs 16 residues. Germline CDR1 SGDLS, CDR2 YYNGEE.

The J gene is TRBJ1-3, the V gene TRBV7-9; D gene ambiguous. V lost 8 bases and J lost 0, with 5 bases in between. The CDR3 loop spans 12 amino acids. Germline CDR1 SEHNR, CDR2 FQNEAQ (reference sequence). The CDR3 sequence is CASGSSGNTIYF. The CDR3 DNA reads TGTGCCAGCGGGAGCTCTGGAAACACCATATATTTT.

The chain employs TRBV28 and TRBJ2-7, with TRBD2 identical over 10 bases. The CDR3 consists of 17 residues. J was trimmed by 3 bases and V by 5 bases; bases with no gene match: 13. Germline V gene lookup returns CDR1 MDHEN and CDR2 SYDVKM. The CDR3: CASSPPFLAGAGYEQYF. CDR3 nucleotide sequence: TGTGCCAGCAGTCCGCCCTTCCTAGCGGGAGCGGGCTACGAGCAGTACTTC.

V and J are TRBV5-1 and TRBJ2-6; 12 bases are a match to TRBD2. This CDR3 comprises 19 residues. Trimming took 4 bases from V and 2 from J; bases not matched to a gene: 10. In germline, CDR1 is SGHRS, CDR2 YFSETQ. The CDR3 sequence: CASSRFTSGRITGANVLTF. CDR3 sequence (DNA): TGCGCCAGCAGCCGCTTTACTAGCGGGAGGATTACTGGGGCCAACGTCCTGACTTTC. The full variable domain, with the rest looked up from reference TRBV5-1 and TRBJ2-6, is KAGVTQTPRYLIKTRGQQVTLSCSPISGHRSVSWYQQTPGQGLQFLFEYFSETQRNKGNFPGRFSGRQFSNSRSEMNVSTLELGDSALYLCASSRFTSGRITGANVLTFGAGSRLTVL.

The J gene is TRBJ2-5, the V gene TRBV7-9; 11 bases match TRBD1. This CDR3 has 15 amino acids. The V segment lost 1 base and the J segment 5 bases; nucleotides outside the gene matches: 3. CDR1 SEHNR and CDR2 FQNEAQ come from the germline V gene (reference sequence). Written as DNA, the CDR3 is TGTGCCAGCAGCTTAGGGGACAGGGGGATTGAGACCCAGTACTTC. Amino acids: CASSLGDRGIETQYF.

J is TRBJ2-2 and V is TRBV9, with D maybe TRBD2 (6 bases). The ends were cut back, 7 bases at V and 0 bases at J, with 16 bases in the middle. The CDR3 is made up of 16 amino acids. Germline values: CDR1 SGDLS, CDR2 YYNGEE. The CDR3 reads CASGYTGRTNTGELFF. The CDR3 DNA follows: TGTGCCAGCGGATATACCGGGAGAACGAACACCGGGGAGCTGTTTTTT.

The V gene is TRBV5-1, the J gene TRBJ2-5; 7 nucleotides match TRBD2. This CDR3 has 15 amino acids. The J segment lost 4 bases and the V segment lost 2 bases, leaving 8 bases of the junction unmatched. CDR1 and CDR2 from the germline V gene are SGHRS and YFSETQ. CDR3 sequence reads: CASSFVGGSGETQYF. The CDR3 DNA sequence: TGCGCCAGCAGCTTTGTGGGGGGGAGTGGAGAGACCCAGTACTTC.

The rearrangement links TRBV19 to TRBJ2-2, with a tentative D call TRBD2 (5 bases). The CDR3 loop spans 14 amino acids. Trimming left V 6 bases short and J 1 base short, with 9 bases between. The germline CDR1 and CDR2 sequences are LNHDA and SQIVND (reference sequence). The CDR3 is CASRPRGNTGELFF. For the CDR3, the DNA is TGTGCCAGTAGACCTCGGGGGAACACCGGGGAGCTGTTTTTT.

The chain uses TRBV18 and TRBJ2-6; a weak D match, TRBD1 (6 bases). Germline loops: CDR1 KGHSH, CDR2 LQKENI. The CDR3 contains 15 residues. V lost 5 bases and J 1 base, leaving 9 bases between the germline ends. The CDR3 protein is CASSTTGSGANVLTF. CDR3 in DNA: TGTGCCAGCTCAACTACAGGGTCTGGGGCCAACGTCCTGACTTTC.

The chain recombines TRBV6-6 with TRBJ1-5; 7 bases are a match to TRBD1. The CDR3 covers 15 residues. Germline V gene sequence: CDR1 MNHNY, CDR2 SVGAGI (reference sequence). Trimming took 2 bases from V and 4 from J; bases not matched to a gene: 5. The CDR3 loop is CASSYPPGQNQPQHF. The CDR3 DNA reads as TGTGCCAGCAGTTACCCTCCGGGACAGAATCAGCCCCAGCATTTT.

The chain has TRBV28 and TRBJ1-4, with D maybe TRBD1 (5 bases). The CDR3 loop spans 14 amino acids. V dropped 7 bases and J dropped 4 bases, with 13 bases sitting between them. The germline V gene encodes CDR1 MDHEN and CDR2 SYDVKM. Written as DNA, the CDR3 is TGTGCCAGCAAAGGAGGGGTCTTTAATGAAAAACTGTTTTTT. This gives the protein CASKGGVFNEKLFF.